This entry lists 8 T cell receptor beta chains sequenced from one sample in a study of T-cell reconstitution after alpha-beta-depleted transplantation in children. Molecular barcoding with unique molecular identifiers was used for the TCRbeta library. TCRdb re-called the PCR reads with MiXCR, one entry per CDR3 protein. The table has just over 950,000 distinct CDR3 sequences, roughly 31% seen once. Material: PBMCs, mostly from graft donor cells, obtained 360 days after TCRalphabeta/CD19-depleted stem cell transplant. Receptors were obtained from a boy in the first two years of life who had a stem cell transplant for SCID, so the T cells may come from the graft donor.

There are a few counts of this clonotype. The chain is built from TRBV5-5 and TRBJ1-2, with 7 bases identical to TRBD1. V lost 7 bases, J lost 4 bases, and 4 bases stayed unmatched. CDR3 length: 12 residues. Germline loops: CDR1 SGHKS, CDR2 YYEKEE (reference sequence). CDR3 protein: CASRDRAYGYTF. For the CDR3, the DNA is TGTGCCAGCCGCGACAGGGCCTATGGCTACACCTTC.

The chain combines TRBV7-2 with TRBJ2-1; 9 nucleotides line up with TRBD2. Germline loops: CDR1 SGHTA, CDR2 FQGNSA. Unmatched junction bases numbered 10, after V lost 1 base and J lost 9 bases. This CDR3 has 16 amino acids. In nucleotides, the CDR3 is TGTGCCAGCAGCTTAGGGGGGGCTAGCGGGGTCCTTGAGCAGTTCTTC. Encoded protein: CASSLGGASGVLEQFF. Based on the CDR3 plus reference TRBV7-2 and TRBJ2-1, the full variable domain is GAGVSQSPSNKVTEKGKDVELRCDPISGHTALYWYRQSLGQGLEFLIYFQGNSAPDKSGLPSDRFSAERTGGSVSTLTIQRTQQEDSAVYLCASSLGGASGVLEQFFGPGTRLTVL.

This clonotype was counted once. The chain links TRBV29-1 to TRBJ1-1; perhaps TRBD1 as D (5 bases). The CDR3 totals 15 residues. Germline CDR1 and CDR2: SQVTM and ANQGSEA. V was pared by 4 bases and J by 5 bases, with 20 bases between. The CDR3 loop is CSVAFGGRAGTEAFF. CDR3 sequence (DNA): TGCAGCGTTGCATTCGGTGGCAGGGCGGGAACTGAAGCTTTCTTT.

The chain employs TRBV24-1 and TRBJ2-2; TRBD2 might be the D (6 bases). This CDR3 region has 12 residues. Germline CDR1 reads KGHDR; CDR2 reads SFDVKD. V was pared by 8 bases and J by 5 bases, with 8 bases between. The CDR3 reads CATTGETGELFF. In DNA, the CDR3 is TGTGCCACCACGGGGGAGACCGGGGAGCTGTTTTTT.

The J gene is TRBJ2-7, the V gene TRBV7-9; possible D gene TRBD1, 6 bases. The CDR3 is 17 amino acids. Trimming removed 4 bases from V and 5 bases from J, with 24 bases in between. Germline V gives CDR1 SEHNR, CDR2 FQNEAQ (reference sequence). CDR3: CASSSTLTGPLGDEQYF. The CDR3, as DNA: TGTGCCAGCAGCTCGACCTTGACAGGCCCGCTGGGCGACGAGCAGTACTTC. Based on the CDR3 plus reference TRBV7-9 and TRBJ2-7, the full variable domain is DTGVSQNPRHKITKRGQNVTFRCDPISEHNRLYWYRQTLGQGPEFLTYFQNEAQLEKSRLLSDRFSAERPKGSFSTLEIQRTEQGDSAMYLCASSSTLTGPLGDEQYFGPGTRLTVT.

The rearrangement uses TRBV5-6 and TRBJ2-5, with D tentatively TRBD1 (5 bases). Germline lookup yields CDR1 SGHDT and CDR2 YYEEEE. This CDR3 comprises 16 residues. The V end was cut by 1 base, the J end by 3 bases, with 16 bases between. The CDR3 coding sequence is TGTGCCAGCAGCTTGCCGTTAGGGCAGGGCGAAGAGACCCAGTACTTC. It yields the protein CASSLPLGQGEETQYF.

This rearrangement joins TRBV4-1 to TRBJ2-1; D ambiguous. This CDR3 comprises 13 residues. CDR1 is MGHRA and CDR2 is YSYEKL in the germline V gene. Deletions cut 1 base from V and 2 bases from J, with 3 bases between. CDR3 sequence (DNA): TGCGCCAGCAGCCAAGCGGCCTACAATGAGCAGTTCTTC. The encoded protein is CASSQAAYNEQFF.

V gene TRBV12-3 or TRBV12-4 combines with J gene TRBJ1-2; TRBD1 aligns across 7 bases. The CDR3 loop spans 14 amino acids. V was pared by 6 bases and J by 11 bases, with 15 bases of the junction left unmatched. The CDR3 DNA follows: TGTGCCAGCAGACCCGACAGGGACTATTGGGGTTACACCTTC. Translated, it gives CASRPDRDYWGYTF.